This T cell receptor beta chain is from a study of T cell responses to AZD1222 COVID-19 vaccine. Regarding the study as a whole: White British people made up most donors, females outnumbered males, and clonal diversity was possibly underestimated. Breadth and depth of Spike-specific TCRs rose after two AZD1222 doses. Variant regions that are unmutated are reportedly the target of nearly half of spike-specific TCRs.

Notes on this clone: The target antigen is unknown.

Measured with immunoSEQ multiplex PCR; TCRdb has only the in-frame clones, and not every one. Among about 200,000 clones listed, roughly 92% were seen once. CDR3 size: 16 residues. The ends were cut back, 5 bases at V and 0 bases at J, with 13 bases in the middle. The V gene's germline CDR1 is LNHNV and CDR2 YYDKDF (reference sequence). The sequences come from peripheral blood, collected on day 0 of AZD1222 vaccination. This TCR was sampled from an adult in good health. V gene TRBV15 combines with J gene TRBJ1-4, with a weak D call TRBD1 (6 bases). CDR3 sequence: CATSPGDTSTNEKLFF. The CDR3 DNA follows: TGTGCCACCAGCCCCGGGGACACCTCAACTAATGAAAAACTGTTTTTT.